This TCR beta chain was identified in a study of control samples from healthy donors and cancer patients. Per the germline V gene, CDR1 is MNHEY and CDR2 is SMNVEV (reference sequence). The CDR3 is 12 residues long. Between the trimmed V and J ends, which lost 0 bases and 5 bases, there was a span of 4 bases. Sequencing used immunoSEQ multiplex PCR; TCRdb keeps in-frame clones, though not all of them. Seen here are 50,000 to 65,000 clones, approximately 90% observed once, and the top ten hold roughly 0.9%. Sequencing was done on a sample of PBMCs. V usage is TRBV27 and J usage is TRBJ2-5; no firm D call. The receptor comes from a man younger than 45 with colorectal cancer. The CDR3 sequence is CASSLSGETQYF. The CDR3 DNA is TGTGCCAGCAGTTTATCGGGGGAGACCCAGTACTTC.